These 14 T cell receptor beta chains came from one sample sequenced in a study of T cells after posttransplantation cyclophosphamide. A marrow graft followed busulfan-fludarabine conditioning, with cyclophosphamide on days +3 and +4. The data were produced by immunoSEQ multiplex PCR, yet TCRdb's version contains in-frame clones alone and is incomplete. The table lists under 15,000 clones, with no singletons. Specimen: PBMCs, collected after allogeneic stem cell transplant with posttransplant cyclophosphamide. These receptors all stem from a female patient aged 40-49 years who received an allogeneic stem cell transplant from a related donor, was CMV-positive, and had acute GVHD only. A subset of T cells may come from the graft donor.

This clone was counted many times. V is TRBV27 and J is TRBJ1-3, with 7 bases fitting TRBD1. J was trimmed by 1 base and V by 3 bases; bases with no gene match: 0. The CDR3 runs to 14 residues. CDR1 is MNHEY, CDR2 SMNVEV, per germline (reference sequence). The CDR3 nucleotides are TGTGCCAGCAGTTTGACAGGGTCTGGAAACACCATATATTTT. It is translated as CASSLTGSGNTIYF.

This clone was counted at least ten times. The V gene is TRBV6-6, the J gene TRBJ1-1; D unclear. From germline, CDR1 is MNHNY and CDR2 SVGAGI (reference sequence). The V end was cut by 7 bases, the J end by 7 bases, with 10 bases between. The CDR3 is made up of 11 amino acids. CDR3 sequence: CASKWAGEAFF. In nucleotides, the CDR3 is TGTGCCAGCAAATGGGCTGGTGAAGCTTTCTTT.

This clone was seen repeatedly, ten times or more. The gene calls are TRBV19 and TRBJ1-1; D gene uncertain. Trimming removed 7 bases from V and 5 bases from J, with 14 bases in between. The germline CDR1 and CDR2 sequences are LNHDA and SQIVND (reference sequence). The CDR3 has 13 residues. As DNA, the CDR3 is TGTGCCAGTACTCGCCCCGAGCGAACTGAAGCTTTCTTT. Its protein is CASTRPERTEAFF. Full variable domain (outside the CDR3, taken from reference TRBV19 and TRBJ1-1): DGGITQSPKYLFRKEGQNVTLSCEQNLNHDAMYWYRQDPGQGLRLIYYSQIVNDFQKGDIAEGYSVSREKKESFPLTVTSAQKNPTAFYLCASTRPERTEAFFGQGTRLTVV.

This chain links TRBV15 with TRBJ2-5, with a possible D match to TRBD1 (5 bases). The DNA matches TRBJ2-7 better at its end, which makes the J call doubtful. The CDR3 is 14 residues long. The V gene's germline CDR1 is LNHNV and CDR2 YYDKDF (reference sequence). The CDR3 loop is CATNDSPSSYEQYF. CDR3 DNA: TGTGCCACCAACGACAGCCCCAGCTCCTACGAGCAGTACTTC.

This clone was seen more than once but under ten times. The chain couples TRBV27 to TRBJ2-2, with 7 bases matching TRBD1. Germline V CDR1 and CDR2: MNHEY, SMNVEV (reference sequence). The CDR3 consists of 13 residues. The trim removed 8 bases at V and 2 bases at J, leaving 2 bases unmatched. For the CDR3, the DNA is TGTGCCAGCCGACAGGGTAACACCGGGGAGCTGTTTTTT. This gives the protein CASRQGNTGELFF.

Many counts were recorded for this clone. The V call is TRBV4-1, the J call TRBJ2-1, with D possibly TRBD2 on 5 matching bases. The V and J ends lost 6 bases and 0 bases respectively, with 12 bases between them. The germline V gene encodes CDR1 MGHRA and CDR2 YSYEKL. The CDR3 has 15 residues. CDR3 bases: TGCGCCAGCAGGTTAGCGCCAAGCTCCTACAATGAGCAGTTCTTC. Its translation: CASRLAPSSYNEQFF.

This clone was seen many times. This chain uses TRBV7-3 with TRBJ2-1; D may be TRBD1 (6 bases). CDR3 size: 18 residues. Germline-derived CDR1 and CDR2 are SGHTA and FQGTGA. Trimming left V 5 bases short and J 0 bases short, with 20 bases between. The CDR3, as DNA: TGTGCCAGCAGCCAGGGGATAGGACCGATGAGCTCCTACAATGAGCAGTTCTTC. It is translated as CASSQGIGPMSSYNEQFF. Variable domain in full (rest from reference TRBV7-3 and TRBJ2-1): GAGVSQTPSNKVTEKGKYVELRCDPISGHTALYWYRQSLGQGPEFLIYFQGTGAADDSGLPNDRFFAVRPEGSVSTLKIQRTERGDSAVYLCASSQGIGPMSSYNEQFFGPGTRLTVL.

This clone was seen ten or more times. The chain joins TRBV2 to TRBJ2-1; no firm D call. Trimming removed 1 base at V and 2 bases at J, with 9 bases between. This CDR3 region has 15 residues. CDR1 and CDR2 from the germline V gene are SNHLY and FYNNEI. In DNA form, the CDR3 reads TGTGCCAGCAGTGAAGGGCCAGAGGCCTACAATGAGCAGTTCTTC. Translated: CASSEGPEAYNEQFF.

This clone was counted between two and nine times. V usage is TRBV7-3 and J usage is TRBJ2-1; D unresolved. Deletions cut 2 bases from V and 5 bases from J, with 4 bases between. This CDR3 spans 12 amino acids. Per the germline V gene, CDR1 is SGHTA and CDR2 is FQGTGA. CDR3 sequence: CASSLANNEQFF. Written as DNA, the CDR3 is TGTGCCAGCAGCTTAGCGAACAATGAGCAGTTCTTC.

This clone was counted at least ten times. V gene TRBV5-5 combines with J gene TRBJ1-1; 10 bases match TRBD1. The ends lost 0 bases at V and 5 bases at J; junction bases unmatched: 4. Germline V gives CDR1 SGHKS, CDR2 YYEKEE (reference sequence). CDR3 length equals 15 residues. The CDR3 sequence is CASSLEGQGRTEAFF. For the CDR3, the DNA is TGTGCCAGCAGCTTGGAGGGACAGGGGAGGACTGAAGCTTTCTTT.

This clone was counted at least ten times. The V and J genes are TRBV4-1 and TRBJ2-3; 8 nucleotides match TRBD1. From germline, CDR1 is MGHRA and CDR2 YSYEKL. This CDR3 spans 15 amino acids. V dropped 4 bases and J dropped 2; count of bases not matched to a gene: 5. CDR3 nucleotides: TGCGCCAGCAGCCCAGGGGGCATGAACACAGATACGCAGTATTTT. As protein: CASSPGGMNTDTQYF.

This clone has at least ten counts. V and J are TRBV6-5 and TRBJ2-7; 8 nucleotides align to TRBD2. This CDR3 spans 14 amino acids. In germline, CDR1 is MNHEY, CDR2 SVGAGI. The ends lost 0 bases at V and 3 bases at J; junction bases unmatched: 1. CDR3 coding DNA: TGTGCCAGCAGTTACTCAACTAGCGGCTACGAGCAGTACTTC. Translated, it gives CASSYSTSGYEQYF.

This clone was detected many times. This rearrangement joins TRBV28 to TRBJ2-7; D call uncertain. This CDR3 has 14 residues. The V gene's germline CDR1 is MDHEN and CDR2 SYDVKM. Trimming cost V 7 bases and J 0 bases, with 13 bases left between them. The CDR3 DNA is TGTGCCAGCACCCCATCGGCAGGCTCCTACGAGCAGTACGTC. Protein: CASTPSAGSYEQYV.

The sample holds many counts of this clone. The chain carries TRBV29-1 and TRBJ2-3; D perhaps matches TRBD1 (5 bases). With 0 bases removed from V and 4 bases from J, the gap between germline ends came to 17 bases. Germline V CDR1 and CDR2: SQVTM, ANQGSEA. The length of the CDR3 is 16 residues. CDR3 nucleotide sequence: TGCAGCGTTGAAGAATGGGGCCCCATAAGTCCAGATACGCAGTATTTT. Its translation: CSVEEWGPISPDTQYF.